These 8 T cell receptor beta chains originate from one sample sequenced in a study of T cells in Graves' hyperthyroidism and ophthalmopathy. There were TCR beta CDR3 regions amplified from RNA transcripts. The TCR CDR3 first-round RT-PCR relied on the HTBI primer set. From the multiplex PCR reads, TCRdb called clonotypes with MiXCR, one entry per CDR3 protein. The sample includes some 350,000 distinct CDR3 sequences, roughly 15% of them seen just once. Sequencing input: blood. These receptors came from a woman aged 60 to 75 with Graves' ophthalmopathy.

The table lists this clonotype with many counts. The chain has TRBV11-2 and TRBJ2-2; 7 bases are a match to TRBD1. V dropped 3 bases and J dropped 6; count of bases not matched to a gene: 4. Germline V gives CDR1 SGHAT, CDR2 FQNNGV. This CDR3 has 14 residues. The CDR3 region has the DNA TGTGCCAGCAGCTTCGCTCAGGGGGCCGGGGAGCTGTTTTTT. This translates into CASSFAQGAGELFF.

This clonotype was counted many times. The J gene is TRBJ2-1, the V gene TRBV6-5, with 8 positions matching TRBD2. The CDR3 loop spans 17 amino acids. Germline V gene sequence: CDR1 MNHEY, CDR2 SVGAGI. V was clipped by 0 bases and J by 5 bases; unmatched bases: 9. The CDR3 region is CASSYSGTSGRNNEQFF. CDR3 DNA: TGTGCCAGCAGTTACTCGGGAACTAGCGGTCGTAACAATGAGCAGTTCTTC.

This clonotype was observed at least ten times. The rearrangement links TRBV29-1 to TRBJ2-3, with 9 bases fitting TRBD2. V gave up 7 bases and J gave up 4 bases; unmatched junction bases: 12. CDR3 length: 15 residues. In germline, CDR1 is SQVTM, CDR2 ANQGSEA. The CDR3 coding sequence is TGCAGCGCGGGGCGCGCTAGCGGGGACGCAGATACGCAGTATTTT. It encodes CSAGRASGDADTQYF.

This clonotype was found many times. This CDR3 reads CASSLGPGYTDTQYF. DNA of the CDR3: TGTGCCAGCAGCTTAGGGCCAGGGTACACAGATACGCAGTATTTT. The V and J genes are TRBV7-2 and TRBJ2-3; a possible D gene is TRBD1 (5 bases). Deletions cut 1 base from V and 2 bases from J, with 10 bases between. In germline, CDR1 is SGHTA, CDR2 FQGNSA. This CDR3 spans 15 amino acids. The full variable domain, rest sourced from reference TRBV7-2 and TRBJ2-3, is GAGVSQSPSNKVTEKGKDVELRCDPISGHTALYWYRQSLGQGLEFLIYFQGNSAPDKSGLPSDRFSAERTGGSVSTLTIQRTQQEDSAVYLCASSLGPGYTDTQYFGPGTRLTVL.

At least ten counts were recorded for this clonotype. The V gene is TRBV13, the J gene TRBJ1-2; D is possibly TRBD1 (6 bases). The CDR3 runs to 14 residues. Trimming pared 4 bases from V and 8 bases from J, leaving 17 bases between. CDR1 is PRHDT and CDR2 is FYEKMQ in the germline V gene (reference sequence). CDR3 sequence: CASSSPGHPMGYTF. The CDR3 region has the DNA TGTGCCAGCAGCTCACCGGGACACCCAATGGGCTACACCTTC.

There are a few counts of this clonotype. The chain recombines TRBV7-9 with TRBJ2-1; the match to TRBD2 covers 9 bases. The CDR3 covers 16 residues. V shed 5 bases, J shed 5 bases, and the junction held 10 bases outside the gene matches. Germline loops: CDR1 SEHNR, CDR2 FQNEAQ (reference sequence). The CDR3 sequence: CASSQISGSENNEQFF. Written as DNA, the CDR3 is TGTGCCAGCAGCCAGATTAGCGGGAGCGAAAACAATGAGCAGTTCTTC.

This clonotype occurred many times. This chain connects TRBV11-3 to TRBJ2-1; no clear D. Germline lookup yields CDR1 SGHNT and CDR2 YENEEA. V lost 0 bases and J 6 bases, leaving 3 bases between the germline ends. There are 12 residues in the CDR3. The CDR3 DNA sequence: TGTGCCAGCAGCTTAGAGGCCAATGAGCAGTTCTTC. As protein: CASSLEANEQFF.

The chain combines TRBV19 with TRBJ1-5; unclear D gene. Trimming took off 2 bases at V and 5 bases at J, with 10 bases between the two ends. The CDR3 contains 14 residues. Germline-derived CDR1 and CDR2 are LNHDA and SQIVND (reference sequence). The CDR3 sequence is CASSILGLYQPQHF. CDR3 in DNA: TGTGCCAGTAGTATATTAGGGTTATATCAGCCCCAGCATTTT.